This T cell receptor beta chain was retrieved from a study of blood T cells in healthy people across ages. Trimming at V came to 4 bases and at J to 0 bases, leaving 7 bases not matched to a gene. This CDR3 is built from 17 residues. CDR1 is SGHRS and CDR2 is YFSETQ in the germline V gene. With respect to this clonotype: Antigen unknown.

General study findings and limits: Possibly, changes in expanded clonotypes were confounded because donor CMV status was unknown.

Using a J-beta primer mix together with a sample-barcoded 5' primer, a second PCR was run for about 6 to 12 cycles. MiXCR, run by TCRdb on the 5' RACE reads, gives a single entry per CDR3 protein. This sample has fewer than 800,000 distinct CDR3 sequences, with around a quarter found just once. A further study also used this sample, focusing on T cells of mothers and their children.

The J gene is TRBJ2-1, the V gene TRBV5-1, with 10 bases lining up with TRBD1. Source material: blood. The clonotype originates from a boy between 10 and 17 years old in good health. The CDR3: CASSDDRGLNSYNEQFF. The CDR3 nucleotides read TGCGCCAGCAGCGACGACAGGGGGCTGAACTCCTACAATGAGCAGTTCTTC.